This TCR beta chain was sequenced in a study of monozygotic twins with inflammatory bowel disease. The blood volume drawn from each donor was 2.5 to 3 ml. Germline V gives CDR1 GTSNPN, CDR2 SVGIG (reference sequence). The CDR3 length is 14 residues. Study findings and constraints: The data did not back a single strong IBD-associated clonotype or signal. Healthy co-twins exceeded IBD patients in TCRbeta diversity as measured by inverse Simpson.

Note on this clonotype: Its antigen is unknown.

Using eight separate reactions per sample, the authors generated cDNA. TCRdb reprocessed the 5' RACE reads and stores each CDR3 protein as one record, lacking DNA. Recorded for this sample: 440,000 or so distinct CDR3 sequences. V gene TRBV30 combines with J gene TRBJ1-1; the TCRdb D gene call, TRBD1, has no DNA to confirm it. This clonotype was sampled from a human donor with ulcerative colitis or Crohn's disease, or a healthy co-twin of an affected twin (not recorded which). Specimen: blood. This chain's CDR3 is CAWITDRQNTEAFF.